Reported below is one T cell receptor (beta chain). What it binds is unknown. A single base separates this from a much larger clone, so it may be a read error. A modified ARM-PCR protocol with three rounds of nested PCR amplified TCRbeta. TCRdb redid the calling of the multiplex PCR reads with MiXCR, one entry per CDR3 protein. The table lists 65,000 to 90,000 distinct CDR3 sequences, around 70% of them singletons. The data were obtained in a study of tumor and adjacent non-tumor tissue in lung cancer. Study findings and constraints: Tumor repertoires had a smaller top 100 clone share than normal lung. Significantly higher TCR diversity was found in tumor than normal lung.

This sample's RNA came from whole unsorted tissue. Donors were chemotherapy-naive, newly diagnosed lung cancer surgical patients in China, August–November 2014. CDR1 and CDR2 (germline): DFQATT, SNEGSKA (reference sequence). The CDR3 runs 11 residues. Sequenced sample: lung tumor tissue. The receptor's source is a woman in her seventies with non-small cell lung cancer. This chain joins TRBV20-1 and TRBJ2-7; 7 bases fit TRBD1. The CDR3 DNA reads as TGCAGTGCTAGAGCGGGACAGCTTTATGGGTTC. Translation gives CSARAGQLYGF.